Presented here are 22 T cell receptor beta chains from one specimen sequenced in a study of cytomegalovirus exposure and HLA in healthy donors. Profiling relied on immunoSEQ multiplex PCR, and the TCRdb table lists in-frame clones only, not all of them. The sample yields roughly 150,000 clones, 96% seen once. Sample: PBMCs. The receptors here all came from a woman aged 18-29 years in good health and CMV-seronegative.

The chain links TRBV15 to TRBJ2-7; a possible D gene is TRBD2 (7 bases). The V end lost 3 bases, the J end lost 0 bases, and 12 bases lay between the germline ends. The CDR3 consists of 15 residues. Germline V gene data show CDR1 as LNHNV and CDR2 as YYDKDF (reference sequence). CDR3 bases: TGTGCCACCAGCAGCGGGGGGCAGCGCTCCTACGAGCAGTACTTC. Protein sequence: CATSSGGQRSYEQYF.

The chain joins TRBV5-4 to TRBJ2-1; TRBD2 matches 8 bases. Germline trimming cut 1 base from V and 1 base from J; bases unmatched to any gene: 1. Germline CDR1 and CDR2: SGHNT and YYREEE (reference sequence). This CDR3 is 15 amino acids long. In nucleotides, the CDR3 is TGTGCCAGCAGCTTGTCGGGGGGGTCCTACAATGAGCAGTTCTTC. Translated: CASSLSGGSYNEQFF. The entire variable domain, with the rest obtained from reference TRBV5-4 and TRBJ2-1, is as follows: ETGVTQSPTHLIKTRGQQVTLRCSSQSGHNTVSWYQQALGQGPQFIFQYYREEENGRGNFPPRFSGLQFPNYSSELNVNALELDDSALYLCASSLSGGSYNEQFFGPGTRLTVL.

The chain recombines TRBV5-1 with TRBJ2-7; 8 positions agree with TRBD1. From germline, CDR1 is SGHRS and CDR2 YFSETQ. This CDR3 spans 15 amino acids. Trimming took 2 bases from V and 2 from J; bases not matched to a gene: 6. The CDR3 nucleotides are TGCGCCAGCAGCTTATTGGACAGGGAAACCTACGAGCAGTACTTC. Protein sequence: CASSLLDRETYEQYF.

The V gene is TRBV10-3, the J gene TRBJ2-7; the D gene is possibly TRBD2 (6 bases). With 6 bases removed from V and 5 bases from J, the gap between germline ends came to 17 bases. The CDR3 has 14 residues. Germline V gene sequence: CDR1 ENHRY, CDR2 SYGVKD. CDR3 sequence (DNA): TGTGCCATCAGCCGGGACTCCGACCGCGACGAGCAGTACTTC. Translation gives CAISRDSDRDEQYF.

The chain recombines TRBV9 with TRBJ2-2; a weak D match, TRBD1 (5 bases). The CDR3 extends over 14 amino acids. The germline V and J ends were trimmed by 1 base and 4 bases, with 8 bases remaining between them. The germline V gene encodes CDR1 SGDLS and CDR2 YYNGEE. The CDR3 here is CASSVQGGTGELFF. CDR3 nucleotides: TGTGCCAGCAGCGTACAGGGTGGCACCGGGGAGCTGTTTTTT. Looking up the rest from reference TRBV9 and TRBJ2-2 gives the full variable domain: DSGVTQTPKHLITATGQRVTLRCSPRSGDLSVYWYQQSLDQGLQFLIQYYNGEERAKGNILERFSAQQFPDLHSELNLSSLELGDSALYFCASSVQGGTGELFFGEGSRLTVL.

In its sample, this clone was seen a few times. CDR3 protein: CASSQAGGYSLKQYF. The CDR3 DNA reads TGTGCCAGCAGCCAGGCTGGGGGGTACTCGCTGAAGCAGTACTTC. V usage is TRBV14 and J usage is TRBJ2-7, with D possibly matching TRBD2 (6 bases). Germline assignment: CDR1 SGHDN and CDR2 FVKESK. The CDR3 sequence is 15 residues long. V lost 3 bases to trimming and J lost 8 bases, with 20 bases between them. Full variable domain (rest looked up from reference TRBV14 and TRBJ2-7): EAGVTQFPSHSVIEKGQTVTLRCDPISGHDNLYWYRRVMGKEIKFLLHFVKESKQDESGMPNNRFLAERTGGTYSTLKVQPAELEDSGVYFCASSQAGGYSLKQYFGPGTRLTVT.

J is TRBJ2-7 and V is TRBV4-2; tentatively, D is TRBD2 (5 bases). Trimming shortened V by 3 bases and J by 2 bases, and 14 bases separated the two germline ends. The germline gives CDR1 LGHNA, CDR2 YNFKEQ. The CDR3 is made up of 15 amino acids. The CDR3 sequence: CASSQARDLTYEQYF. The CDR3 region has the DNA TGTGCCAGCAGCCAGGCCCGGGATCTGACCTACGAGCAGTACTTC.

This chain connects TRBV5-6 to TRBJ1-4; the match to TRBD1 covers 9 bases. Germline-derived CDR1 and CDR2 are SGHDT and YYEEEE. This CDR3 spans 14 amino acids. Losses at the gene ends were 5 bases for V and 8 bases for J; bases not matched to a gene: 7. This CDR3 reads CASSKQGAWEKLFF. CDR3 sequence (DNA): TGTGCCAGCAGTAAACAGGGGGCATGGGAAAAACTGTTTTTT.

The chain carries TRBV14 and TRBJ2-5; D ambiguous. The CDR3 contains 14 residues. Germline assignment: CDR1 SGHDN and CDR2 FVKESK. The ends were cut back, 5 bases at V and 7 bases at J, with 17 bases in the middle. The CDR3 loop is CASSDPRGPPTQYF. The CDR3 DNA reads TGTGCCAGCAGCGACCCAAGAGGCCCCCCGACCCAGTACTTC. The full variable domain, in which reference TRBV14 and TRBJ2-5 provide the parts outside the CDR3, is EAGVTQFPSHSVIEKGQTVTLRCDPISGHDNLYWYRRVMGKEIKFLLHFVKESKQDESGMPNNRFLAERTGGTYSTLKVQPAELEDSGVYFCASSDPRGPPTQYFGPGTRLLVL.

DNA of the CDR3: TGTGCCAGCAGCACCGCTAGCGGACCCTACAATGAGCAGTTCTTC. It specifies CASSTASGPYNEQFF. This chain connects TRBV7-2 to TRBJ2-1; 7 bases match TRBD2. Germline trimming cut 5 bases from V and 2 bases from J; bases unmatched to any gene: 6. This CDR3 is 15 amino acids long. CDR1 SGHTA and CDR2 FQGNSA come from the germline V gene.

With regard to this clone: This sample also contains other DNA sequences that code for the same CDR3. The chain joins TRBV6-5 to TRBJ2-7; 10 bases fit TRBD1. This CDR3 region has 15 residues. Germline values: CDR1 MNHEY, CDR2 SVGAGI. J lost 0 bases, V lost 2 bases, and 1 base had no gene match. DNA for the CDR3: TGTGCCAGCAGTTACCGGGACAGGGGCTCCTACGAGCAGTACTTC. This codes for CASSYRDRGSYEQYF.

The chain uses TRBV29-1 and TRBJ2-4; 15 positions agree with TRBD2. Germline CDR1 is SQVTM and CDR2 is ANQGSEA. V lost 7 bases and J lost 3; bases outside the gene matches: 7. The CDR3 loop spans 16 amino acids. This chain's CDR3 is CSAGLAGGGSKNIQYF. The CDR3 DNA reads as TGCAGCGCAGGACTAGCGGGGGGGGGAAGCAAAAACATTCAGTACTTC. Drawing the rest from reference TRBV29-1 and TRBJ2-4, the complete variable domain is SAVISQKPSRDICQRGTSLTIQCQVDSQVTMMFWYRQQPGQSLTLIATANQGSEATYESGFVIDKFPISRPNLTFSTLTVSNMSPEDSSIYLCSAGLAGGGSKNIQYFGAGTRLSVL.

This CDR3 is CASSSGTGGDEQYF. For the CDR3, the DNA is TGTGCCAGCAGCTCGGGGACAGGGGGCGACGAGCAGTACTTC. J is TRBJ2-7 and V is TRBV7-2, with 12 positions matching TRBD1. This CDR3 region has 14 residues. CDR1 and CDR2 (germline): SGHTA, FQGNSA. With V trimmed by 4 bases and J by 5 bases, 3 bases remained unmatched.

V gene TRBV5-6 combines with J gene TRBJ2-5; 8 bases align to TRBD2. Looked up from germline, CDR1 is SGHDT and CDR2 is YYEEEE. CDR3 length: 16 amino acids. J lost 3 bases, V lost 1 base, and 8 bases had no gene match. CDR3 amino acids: CASSLQVRGVEETQYF. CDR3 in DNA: TGTGCCAGCAGCTTGCAGGTGCGGGGGGTAGAAGAGACCCAGTACTTC.

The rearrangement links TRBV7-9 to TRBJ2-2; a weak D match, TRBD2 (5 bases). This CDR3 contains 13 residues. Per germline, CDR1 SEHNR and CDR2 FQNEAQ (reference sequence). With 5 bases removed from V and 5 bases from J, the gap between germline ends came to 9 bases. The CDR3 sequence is CASSPPGTGELFF. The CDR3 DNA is TGTGCCAGCAGCCCGCCGGGAACCGGGGAGCTGTTTTTT.

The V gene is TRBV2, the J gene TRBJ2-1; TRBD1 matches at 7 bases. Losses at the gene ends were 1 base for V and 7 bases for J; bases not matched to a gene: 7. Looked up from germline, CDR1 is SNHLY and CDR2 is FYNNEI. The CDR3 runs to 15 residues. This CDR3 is CASSEEGAIFNEQFF. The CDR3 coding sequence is TGTGCCAGCAGTGAAGAGGGGGCAATTTTTAATGAGCAGTTCTTC.

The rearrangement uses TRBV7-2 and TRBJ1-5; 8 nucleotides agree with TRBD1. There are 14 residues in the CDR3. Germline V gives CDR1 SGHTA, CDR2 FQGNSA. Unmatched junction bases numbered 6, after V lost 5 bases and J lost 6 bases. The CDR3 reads CASSPDRGSQPQHF. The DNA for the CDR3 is TGTGCCAGCAGCCCTGACAGGGGAAGTCAGCCCCAGCATTTT.

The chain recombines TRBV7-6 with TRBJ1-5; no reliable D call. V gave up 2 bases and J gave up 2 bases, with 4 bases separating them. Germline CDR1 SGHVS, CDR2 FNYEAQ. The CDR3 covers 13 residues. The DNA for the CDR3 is TGTGCCAGCAGCTTACAGGGCAATCAGCCCCAGCATTTT. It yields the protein CASSLQGNQPQHF.

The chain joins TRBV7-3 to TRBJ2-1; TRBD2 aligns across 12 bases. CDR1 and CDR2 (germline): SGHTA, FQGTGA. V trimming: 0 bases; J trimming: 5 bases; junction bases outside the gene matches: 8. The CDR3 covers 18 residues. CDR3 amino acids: CASSLTPSGGAQNNEQFF. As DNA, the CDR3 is TGTGCCAGCAGCTTAACGCCTAGCGGGGGGGCACAAAACAATGAGCAGTTCTTC.

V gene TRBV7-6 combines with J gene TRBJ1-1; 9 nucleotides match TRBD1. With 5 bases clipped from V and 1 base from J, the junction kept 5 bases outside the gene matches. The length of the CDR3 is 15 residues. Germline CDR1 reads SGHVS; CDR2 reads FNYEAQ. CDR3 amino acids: CASSILTGGNTEAFF. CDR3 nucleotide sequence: TGTGCCAGCAGCATACTGACAGGGGGGAACACTGAAGCTTTCTTT.

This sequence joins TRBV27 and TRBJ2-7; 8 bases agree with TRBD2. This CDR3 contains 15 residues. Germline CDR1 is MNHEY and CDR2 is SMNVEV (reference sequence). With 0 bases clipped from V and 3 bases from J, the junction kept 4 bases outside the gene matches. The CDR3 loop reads CASSLSGAGGYEQYF. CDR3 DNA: TGTGCCAGCAGTTTATCCGGGGCGGGGGGCTACGAGCAGTACTTC.

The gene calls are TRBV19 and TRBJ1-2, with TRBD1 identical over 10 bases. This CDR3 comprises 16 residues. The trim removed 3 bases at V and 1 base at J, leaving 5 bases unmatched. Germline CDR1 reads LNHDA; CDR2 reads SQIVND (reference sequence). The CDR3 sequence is CASSMAGTGVNYGYTF. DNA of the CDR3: TGTGCCAGTAGTATGGCCGGGACAGGGGTTAACTATGGCTACACCTTC.